What follows are 26 T cell receptor beta chains derived from one specimen sequenced in a study of blood T cell repertoires in COVID-19. Clones were read by immunoSEQ multiplex PCR, and TCRdb kept only the in-frame ones, dropping some. This sample carries around 230,000 clones, 88% of them seen once, and the ten largest clones take approximately 2.5%. The sequencing sample was made of PBMCs or T cells enriched from blood (not recorded which). Every receptor here comes from a woman aged 40-49 years with acute COVID-19.

This chain connects TRBV4-1 to TRBJ1-3; no reliable D call. Germline assignment: CDR1 MGHRA and CDR2 YSYEKL. This CDR3 is 15 amino acids long. V was cut by 4 bases and J by 0 bases, with 10 bases left in between. The chain's CDR3 is CASSRPSISGNTIYF. The CDR3 bases are TGCGCCAGCAGCCGTCCGAGTATCTCTGGAAACACCATATATTTT.

The chain uses TRBV7-2 and TRBJ2-2, with 9 bases lining up with TRBD2. The CDR3 covers 17 residues. Losses at the gene ends were 5 bases for V and 7 bases for J; bases not matched to a gene: 14. CDR1 SGHTA and CDR2 FQGNSA come from the germline V gene. The CDR3 region is CASSLLRLAAVDGELFF. Written as DNA, the CDR3 is TGTGCCAGCAGCCTACTGCGACTAGCGGCCGTGGACGGGGAGCTGTTTTTT.

This clone has just one count. This chain connects TRBV12-3 or TRBV12-4 to TRBJ2-4, with D perhaps TRBD1 (6 bases). The CDR3 has 13 residues. V dropped 3 bases and J dropped 8 bases, with 11 bases sitting between them. The CDR3 loop is CASSLAEGDIQYF. The CDR3 DNA follows: TGTGCCAGCAGTTTGGCCGAGGGGGACATTCAGTACTTC.

The sample holds one count of this clone. This rearrangement joins TRBV6-2 or TRBV6-3 to TRBJ2-5; 8 bases fit TRBD1. From germline, CDR1 is MNHEY and CDR2 SVGEGT. This CDR3 is built from 16 residues. V gave up 6 bases and J gave up 8 bases; unmatched junction bases: 17. DNA for the CDR3: TGTGCCAGCAGCCCTACACCGCCCGGACAGGGCACAACCCAGTACTTC. Its translation is CASSPTPPGQGTTQYF.

V and J are TRBV30 and TRBJ1-3, with D hard to call. V dropped 2 bases and J dropped 1 base, with 9 bases sitting between them. CDR1 and CDR2 from the germline V gene are GTSNPN and SVGIG (reference sequence). This CDR3 is built from 14 residues. The CDR3 nucleotides are TGTGCCTGGAGTTTGACAAGATCTGGAAACACCATATATTTT. Translation: CAWSLTRSGNTIYF.

This clone appeared a single time. The J gene is TRBJ2-3, the V gene TRBV11-3, with D uncertain. The CDR3 sequence is 12 residues long. The V gene's germline CDR1 is SGHNT and CDR2 YENEEA. The V end was cut by 1 base, the J end by 7 bases, with 6 bases between. The CDR3 is CASSLAANTQYF. In nucleotides, the CDR3 is TGTGCCAGCAGCTTAGCCGCGAATACGCAGTATTTT. Complete variable domain (other parts from reference TRBV11-3 and TRBJ2-3): EAGVVQSPRYKIIEKKQPVAFWCNPISGHNTLYWYLQNLGQGPELLIRYENEEAVDDSQLPKDRFSAERLKGVDSTLKIQPAELGDSAVYLCASSLAANTQYFGPGTRLTVL.

The genes are TRBV6-2 or TRBV6-3 and TRBJ1-1, with D possibly TRBD1 on 5 matching bases. CDR1 MNHEY and CDR2 SVGEGT come from the germline V gene. The CDR3 is 15 amino acids. The germline V and J ends were trimmed by 3 bases and 0 bases, with 11 bases remaining between them. CDR3 sequence reads: CASSYLWGLNTEAFF. CDR3 in DNA: TGTGCCAGCAGTTATCTCTGGGGCCTGAACACTGAAGCTTTCTTT.

This chain connects TRBV19 to TRBJ1-2, with D unresolved. Germline assignment: CDR1 LNHDA and CDR2 SQIVND (reference sequence). Trimming cost V 4 bases and J 5 bases, with 14 bases left between them. The CDR3 is 14 amino acids. CDR3 DNA: TGTGCCAGTAGTAGCTCTCCAGGCAGTTATGGCTACACCTTC. Translation: CASSSSPGSYGYTF.

The J gene is TRBJ1-2, the V gene TRBV7-2; a possible D gene is TRBD1 (5 bases). Germline V CDR1 and CDR2: SGHTA, FQGNSA. This CDR3 spans 17 amino acids. V was trimmed by 1 base and J by 7 bases, leaving 22 bases between them. CDR3 sequence reads: CASSLVGGSFNSRGYTF. DNA for the CDR3: TGTGCCAGCAGCTTAGTCGGGGGATCGTTCAATTCGCGTGGCTACACCTTC.

V usage is TRBV30 and J usage is TRBJ2-7, with 7 bases aligning to TRBD1. Per the germline V gene, CDR1 is GTSNPN and CDR2 is SVGIG (reference sequence). The CDR3 is 16 amino acids. After removal of 0 bases from V and 2 bases from J, the junction contained 10 bases not matched to a gene. CDR3 residues: CAWSVPRTGQTYEQYF. The CDR3 DNA follows: TGTGCCTGGAGTGTACCCCGGACAGGCCAAACCTACGAGCAGTACTTC.

The V call is TRBV12-2, the J call TRBJ2-4; the table calls TRBD1, which could not be checked here. TRBV12-2 is assigned pseudogene status. The CDR3 spans 16 residues. The CDR3 nucleotides read TGTGCAAGCATCACGCTAGGGGGCGAGACCAAAAACATTCAGTACTTC. Its protein is CASITLGGETKNIQYF.

This clone was seen a single time. The chain links TRBV9 to TRBJ2-7; possibly TRBD2 for D (5 bases). V lost 4 bases, J lost 1 base, and 12 bases lay in between. The CDR3 extends over 14 amino acids. Germline lookup yields CDR1 SGDLS and CDR2 YYNGEE. CDR3 DNA sequence: TGTGCCAGCAGCCGGAGCGGCGGGTCCTACGAGCAGTACTTC. This encodes CASSRSGGSYEQYF.

The V call is TRBV1, the J call TRBJ2-4; the table's TRBD2 call for D was not verified on the DNA. TRBV1 is given as a pseudogene. The CDR3 totals 14 residues. Here the CDR3 DNA reads TGCACCAGCAGCCAAGGATCGGGGGTTTGCATTCAGTACTTC. Translated, it gives CTSSQGSGVCIQYF.

The rearrangement joins TRBV6-5 to TRBJ2-3; possibly TRBD2 for D (6 bases). The CDR3 covers 15 residues. Germline V lookup: CDR1 MNHEY, CDR2 SVGAGI. Deletions cut 5 bases from V and 7 bases from J, with 19 bases between. The CDR3 DNA follows: TGTGCCAGCAGTCTGAGACAGTCCGGGGGAAATACGCAGTATTTT. As protein: CASSLRQSGGNTQYF.

The rearrangement joins TRBV5-4 to TRBJ2-3, with D possibly TRBD1 on 6 matching bases. The germline V and J ends were trimmed by 1 base and 0 bases, with 9 bases remaining between them. CDR1 and CDR2 from the germline V gene are SGHNT and YYREEE (reference sequence). This CDR3 contains 15 residues. CDR3 sequence (DNA): TGTGCCAGCAGCTTGTCAGGGGCTAGCACAGATACGCAGTATTTT. Protein sequence: CASSLSGASTDTQYF.

V usage is TRBV19 and J usage is TRBJ1-2; D is ambiguous. The germline V gene has CDR1 LNHDA and CDR2 SQIVND (reference sequence). This CDR3 is built from 13 residues. The germline V and J ends were trimmed by 3 bases and 4 bases, with 9 bases remaining between them. This CDR3 is CASSMGTFYGYTF. In nucleotides, the CDR3 is TGTGCCAGTAGTATGGGCACATTCTATGGCTACACCTTC.

The CDR3 spells CASSSTQYQETQYF. The CDR3 bases are TGTGCCAGCTCGTCGACTCAGTACCAAGAGACCCAGTACTTC. The chain employs TRBV7-9 and TRBJ2-5; D is undetermined. Per the germline V gene, CDR1 is SEHNR and CDR2 is FQNEAQ (reference sequence). V was cut by 8 bases and J by 0 bases, with 13 bases left in between. This CDR3 contains 14 residues.

DNA of the CDR3: TGTGCTAGTGTTCTGGGGGGAGTTGGGGAGCTGTTTTTT. Amino acid sequence: CASVLGGVGELFF. This chain uses TRBV12-5 with TRBJ2-2; perhaps TRBD2 as D (6 bases). CDR1 and CDR2 (germline): LGHNT, FRNRAP. CDR3 length equals 13 residues. The germline V and J ends were trimmed by 7 bases and 8 bases, with 14 bases remaining between them.

The rearrangement joins TRBV6-2 or TRBV6-3 to TRBJ2-4, with 11 nucleotides matching TRBD2. With 6 bases clipped from V and 3 bases from J, the junction kept 13 bases outside the gene matches. The germline V gene encodes CDR1 MNHEY and CDR2 SVGEGT. There are 18 residues in the CDR3. The CDR3 bases are TGTGCCAGCAGCCCGGGGCTAGCGGGAGGACGGGGCAAAAACATTCAGTACTTC. This codes for CASSPGLAGGRGKNIQYF.

The rearrangement joins TRBV3-1 (or the pseudogene TRBV3-2) to TRBJ1-2; 7 bases fit TRBD1. The germline V gene encodes CDR1 LGHDT and CDR2 YNNKEL (reference sequence). This CDR3 has 14 residues. Germline trimming cut 5 bases from V and 8 bases from J; bases unmatched to any gene: 11. CDR3 sequence: CASSGGTARGGYTF. The CDR3 DNA reads TGTGCCAGCAGCGGGGGGACAGCCAGAGGGGGCTACACCTTC.

The chain combines TRBV27 with TRBJ1-1; D is possibly TRBD1 (5 bases). CDR1 is MNHEY and CDR2 is SMNVEV in the germline V gene (reference sequence). Trimming removed 2 bases from V and 10 bases from J, with 14 bases in between. This CDR3 spans 13 amino acids. The CDR3 here is CASSLGAGPPAFF. As DNA, the CDR3 is TGTGCCAGCAGTTTAGGTGCGGGGCCCCCAGCTTTCTTT.

This chain links TRBV5-1 with TRBJ1-2; perhaps TRBD1 as D (5 bases). V lost 0 bases to trimming and J lost 4 bases, with 19 bases between them. Germline V gives CDR1 SGHRS, CDR2 YFSETQ. The CDR3 length is 17 residues. The CDR3 loop is CASSLDSWGGPRYGYTF. The DNA of the CDR3 is TGCGCCAGCAGCTTGGACTCTTGGGGCGGACCCCGCTATGGCTACACCTTC.

The rearrangement links TRBV9 to TRBJ1-6, with D maybe TRBD1 (6 bases). Per germline, CDR1 SGDLS and CDR2 YYNGEE. The CDR3 loop spans 18 amino acids. Trimming shortened V by 0 bases and J by 7 bases, and 20 bases separated the two germline ends. The CDR3 nucleotides are TGTGCCAGCAGCGTAGATGATGGGGGCTTCACTTTCAATTCACCCCTCCACTTT. This encodes CASSVDDGGFTFNSPLHF.

V gene TRBV19 combines with J gene TRBJ2-3, with TRBD2 as a possible D gene (6 bases). The CDR3 is 13 residues long. Germline values: CDR1 LNHDA, CDR2 SQIVND (reference sequence). V lost 3 bases and J lost 4, with 8 bases in between. CDR3: CASSIGGPDTQYF. CDR3 sequence (DNA): TGTGCCAGTAGTATCGGGGGTCCAGATACGCAGTATTTT.

The chain uses TRBV5-1 and TRBJ2-3; D possibly corresponds to TRBD2 (5 bases). V was pared by 4 bases and J by 3 bases, with 15 bases between. Germline V gene lookup returns CDR1 SGHRS and CDR2 YFSETQ. The CDR3 runs 15 residues. DNA for the CDR3: TGCGCCAGCAGCCTGGAGCCGGGGTTGACAGATACGCAGTATTTT. This codes for CASSLEPGLTDTQYF.

J is TRBJ1-1 and V is TRBV10-3; weak D call: TRBD1 (6 bases). This CDR3 contains 13 residues. CDR1 and CDR2 from the germline V gene are ENHRY and SYGVKD. Trimming left V 0 bases short and J 4 bases short, with 6 bases between. In DNA, the CDR3 is TGTGCCATCAGTGAGTCGGGGGCCACTGAAGCTTTCTTT. Translated: CAISESGATEAFF.